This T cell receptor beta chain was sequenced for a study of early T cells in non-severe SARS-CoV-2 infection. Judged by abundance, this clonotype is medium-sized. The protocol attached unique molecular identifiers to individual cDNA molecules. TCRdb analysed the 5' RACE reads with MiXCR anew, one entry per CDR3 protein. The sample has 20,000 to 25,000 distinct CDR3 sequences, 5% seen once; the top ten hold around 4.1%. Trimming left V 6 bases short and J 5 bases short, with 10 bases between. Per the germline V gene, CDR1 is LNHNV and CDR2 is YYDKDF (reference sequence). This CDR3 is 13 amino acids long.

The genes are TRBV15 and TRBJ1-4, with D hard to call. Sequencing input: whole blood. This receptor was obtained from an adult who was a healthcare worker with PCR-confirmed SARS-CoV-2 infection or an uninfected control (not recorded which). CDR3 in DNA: TGTGCCACCAGGCGAGGCGCAAATGAAAAACTGTTTTTT. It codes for CATRRGANEKLFF.